These T cell receptor beta chains were read from a single sample in a study of blood T cell repertoires in COVID-19. Only in-frame clones appear in the TCRdb table, and some are missing; sequencing was by immunoSEQ multiplex PCR. The sample consists of around 300,000 clones, roughly 88% of them appearing once. Sample: PBMCs or T cells enriched from blood (not recorded which). The receptor source for this set is a man aged 25-40 years who had recovered from COVID-19. Each CDR3 is given with its conserved first and last residue. Each record gives: V gene, clone size, D gene, CDR3 length, J gene, CDR3 DNA, CDR3 protein. A D gene is named only where the DNA matches it firmly. Expanded clones get a size class; other rows say once, few or many, or leave the size out.

TRBV4-1	NA	NA	15	TRBJ2-5	TGCGCCAGCAGCCCCAGCGGGTCCTTGGGGGAGACCCAGTACTTC	CASSPSGSLGETQYF
TRBV7-3	NA	TRBD1	16	TRBJ1-6	TGTGCCAGCAGCCCCACCGGACAGGCGGGGAATTCACCCCTCCACTTT	CASSPTGQAGNSPLHF
TRBV2	NA	NA	13	TRBJ1-2	TGTGCCAGCAGTGGAGACAGGAGCTATGGCTACACCTTC	CASSGDRSYGYTF
TRBV18	few	TRBD2	17	TRBJ2-3	TGTGCCAGCTCACCACGGAAGGGAGGGGTCTTCACAGATACGCAGTATTTT	CASSPRKGGVFTDTQYF
TRBV5-1	NA	TRBD1	15	TRBJ1-5	TGCGCCAGCAGCTTGGAGGGGGCCGCACATCAGCCCCAGCATTTT	CASSLEGAAHQPQHF
TRBV5-4	NA	TRBD1	15	TRBJ1-6	TGTGCCAGCAGCACACAGGGGGCGCGTGATTCACCCCTCCACTTT	CASSTQGARDSPLHF
TRBV9	NA	NA	14	TRBJ2-3	TGTGCCAGCAGCGTCTTCCGGAGCACAGATACGCAGTATTTT	CASSVFRSTDTQYF
TRBV5-1	NA	NA	15	TRBJ2-7	TGCGCCAGCAGCTTGGACAGGGTGTCCTTGTACGAGCAGTACTTC	CASSLDRVSLYEQYF
TRBV9	NA	NA	15	TRBJ1-2	TGTGCCAGCAGCGTAGGTACCTACAGGGAAGGACGCTACACCTTC	CASSVGTYREGRYTF
TRBV28	NA	TRBD1	13	TRBJ1-2	TGTGCCGTTACAGGGGGGCTGGGCTATGGCTACACCTTC	CAVTGGLGYGYTF
TRBV7-2	NA	NA	11	TRBJ1-2	TGTGCCAGCAGCTTGACAGGTGGCTACACCTTC	CASSLTGGYTF
TRBV18	NA	TRBD1	16	TRBJ1-1	TGTGCCAGCTCACCCGTCCTACAGGGGGCTGGGGGTGAAGCTTTCTTT	CASSPVLQGAGGEAFF
TRBV5-1	few	NA	14	TRBJ2-2	TGCGCCAGCCGTGGGCACACGAACACCGGGGAGCTGTTTTTT	CASRGHTNTGELFF
TRBV7-6	NA	NA	14	TRBJ1-4	TGTGCCAGCAGCTTCGGGGGGGGAAATGAAAAACTGTTTTTT	CASSFGGGNEKLFF
TRBV6-5	NA	TRBD1	15	TRBJ1-6	TGTGCCAGCAGTTCGGGACAGGTCCTTAATTCACCCCTCCACTTT	CASSSGQVLNSPLHF
TRBV3-1/TRBV3-2	NA	TRBD1	14	TRBJ2-5	TGTGCCAGCAGCCAAAGGACAGGGTGGGAGACCCAGTACTTC	CASSQRTGWETQYF
TRBV10-3	few	NA	13	TRBJ2-1	TGTGCCATGACGGACTCACCCTACAATGAGCAGTTCTTC	CAMTDSPYNEQFF
TRBV18	NA	TRBD1	14	TRBJ2-7	TGTGCCAGCTCACCCGACAGGGGACCCTACGAGCAGTACTTC	CASSPDRGPYEQYF
TRBV28	NA	NA	15	TRBJ1-5	TGTGCCAGCAGATTAACAGGGAATAGCAATCAGCCCCAGCATTTT	CASRLTGNSNQPQHF
TRBV9	NA	NA	12	TRBJ1-1	TGTGCCAGCGGGCAACTCTCATCTGAAGCTTTCTTT	CASGQLSSEAFF
TRBV15	NA	TRBD1	14	TRBJ1-4	TGTGCCACCAGCAGGGGGACAGGGTATGAAAAACTGTTTTTT	CATSRGTGYEKLFF
TRBV28	NA	NA	14	TRBJ2-5	TGTGCCAGCAGTTTCCGGAGACTCCAAGAGACCCAGTACTTC	CASSFRRLQETQYF
TRBV27	NA	TRBD1	14	TRBJ1-6	TGTGCCAGCAGGCCGGGGACAGCCACCCGTCCCCTCCACTTT	CASRPGTATRPLHF
TRBV5-6	NA	TRBD1	17	TRBJ1-6	TGTGCCAGCAGCTTCCCGGGACAGGCTATACATAATTCACCCCTCCACTTT	CASSFPGQAIHNSPLHF
TRBV11-2	NA	NA	13	TRBJ2-7	TGTGCCAGCAGCTTAGGGGGCAGCTACGAGCAGTACTTC	CASSLGGSYEQYF
TRBV7-9	NA	NA	12	TRBJ1-6	TGTGCCAAGCAGGGTAGATTCGACCCCCTCCACTTT	CAKQGRFDPLHF
TRBV30	once	TRBD1	14	TRBJ2-5	TGTGCCTGGAGTGACAGGGGGCTCGGACAGACCCAGTACTTC	CAWSDRGLGQTQYF
TRBV28	NA	TRBD1	15	TRBJ1-2	TGTGCCAGCAGTCCTCCCTGGGACAGAAGCTATGGCTACACCTTC	CASSPPWDRSYGYTF
TRBV25-1	NA	NA	12	TRBJ2-7	TGTGCCAGCACGGCAGGAAACTACGAGCAGTACTTC	CASTAGNYEQYF
TRBV12-2	NA	NA	15	TRBJ1-4	TGTGCAAGTCGCCATCGACAGGTCGGTAGTGAAAAACTGTTTTTT	CASRHRQVGSEKLFF
TRBV10-1	NA	NA	14	TRBJ1-1	TGCGCCAGCAGCATAGATCGAGGGAACACTGAAGCTTTCTTT	CASSIDRGNTEAFF
TRBV5-5	NA	TRBD1	16	TRBJ1-5	TGTGCCAGCAGCCAAGACAGGGATTATAGCAATCAGCCCCAGCATTTT	CASSQDRDYSNQPQHF
TRBV11-2	NA	TRBD2	16	TRBJ2-3	TGTGCCAGCAGCGCCAACAGCGGGGGGGCTGAAGATACGCAGTATTTT	CASSANSGGAEDTQYF
TRBV6-1	NA	NA	14	TRBJ1-2	TGTGCCAGCAGTGAGCTACCCTACAGGGATGGCTACACCTTC	CASSELPYRDGYTF
TRBV6-5	NA	NA	14	TRBJ2-7	TGTGCCAGCAGTTACGGGGGCCCCGTGGTCGAGCAGTACTTC	CASSYGGPVVEQYF
TRBV5-5	NA	NA	14	TRBJ1-1	TGTGCCAGCAGCTTGACTCTAATGAACACTGAAGCTTTCTTT	CASSLTLMNTEAFF
TRBV6-5	NA	TRBD1	15	TRBJ2-7	TGTGCCAGCAGTTACTCGGGACAGGGGGTATACGAGCAGTACTTC	CASSYSGQGVYEQYF
TRBV10-2	NA	TRBD1	14	TRBJ1-5	TGCGCCAGCAATGGACAGGGCCTCAATCAGCCCCAGCATTTT	CASNGQGLNQPQHF
TRBV15	NA	NA	16	TRBJ1-3	TGTGCCACCAGCAGAGGGGGGCATTCCTCTGGAAACACCATATATTTT	CATSRGGHSSGNTIYF
TRBV24-1	NA	TRBD1	16	TRBJ2-5	TGTGCCACCAGTGATTTGCAGGGGGCTGGGAAGGAGACCCAGTACTTC	CATSDLQGAGKETQYF
TRBV7-2	few	NA	14	TRBJ2-2	TGTGCCAGCAGCGAAGGAGGGGTGTCCGGGGAGCTGTTTTTT	CASSEGGVSGELFF
TRBV3-1/TRBV3-2	once	NA	16	TRBJ1-1	TGTGCCAGCAGCCCCCAGGGTGGGGTTAAGCCGAATGAAGCTTTCTTT	CASSPQGGVKPNEAFF
TRBV30	NA	TRBD1	16	TRBJ1-2	TGTGCCTGGAGCGTAACTCGACAGGGGACGTACTATGGCTACACCTTC	CAWSVTRQGTYYGYTF
TRBV5-1	NA	NA	16	TRBJ1-6	TGCGCCAGCAGCTTGGCCAAAGTGGCAGGGGAGTCACCCCTCCACTTT	CASSLAKVAGESPLHF
TRBV27	NA	NA	13	TRBJ2-7	TGTGCCAGCAGTGGAGACTTCCCCTACGAGCAGTACTTC	CASSGDFPYEQYF
TRBV18	NA	NA	14	TRBJ1-2	TGTGCCAGCTCACCACCAGGGGAAAGCTATGGCTACACCTTC	CASSPPGESYGYTF